Sequencing of this T cell receptor (beta chain) was carried out in a study of cytotoxic CD8 clonotypes in ibrutinib-treated CLL. The germline V and J ends were trimmed by 0 bases and 6 bases, with 15 bases remaining between them. Per germline, CDR1 LNHNV and CDR2 YYDKDF (reference sequence). The CDR3 runs to 15 residues. Assay: immunoSEQ multiplex PCR; the TCRdb copy retains only in-frame clones and omits some. The sample has roughly 200,000 clones; 60% to 80% are singletons. The sequencing used PBMCs, collected after 12 months of ibrutinib treatment. The origin of this receptor is a human donor with chronic lymphocytic leukemia. This chain joins TRBV15 and TRBJ2-7, with a tentative D call TRBD1 (6 bases). The CDR3 nucleotides are TGTGCCACCAGCAGAGATACGGGGCAGGGGAGCGAGCAGTACTTC. Protein sequence: CATSRDTGQGSEQYF.